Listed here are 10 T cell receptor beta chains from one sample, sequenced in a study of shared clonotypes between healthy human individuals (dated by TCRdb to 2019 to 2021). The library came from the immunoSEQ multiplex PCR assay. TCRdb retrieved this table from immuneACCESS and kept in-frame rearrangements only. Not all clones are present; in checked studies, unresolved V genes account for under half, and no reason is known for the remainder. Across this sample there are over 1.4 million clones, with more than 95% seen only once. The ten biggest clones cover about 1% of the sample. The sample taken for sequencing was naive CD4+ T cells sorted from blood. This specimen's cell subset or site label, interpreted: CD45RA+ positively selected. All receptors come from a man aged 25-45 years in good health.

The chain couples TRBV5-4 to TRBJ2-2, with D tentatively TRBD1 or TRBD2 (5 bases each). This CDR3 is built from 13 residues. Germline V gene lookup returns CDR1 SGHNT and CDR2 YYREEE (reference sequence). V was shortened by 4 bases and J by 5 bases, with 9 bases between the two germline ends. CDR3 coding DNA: TGTGCCAGCAGCCGGGACCGAACCGGGGAGCTGTTTTTT. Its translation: CASSRDRTGELFF.

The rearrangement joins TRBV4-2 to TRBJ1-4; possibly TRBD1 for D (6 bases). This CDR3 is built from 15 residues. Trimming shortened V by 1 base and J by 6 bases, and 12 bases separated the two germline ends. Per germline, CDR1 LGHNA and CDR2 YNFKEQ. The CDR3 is CASSQAGADDEKLFF. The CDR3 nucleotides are TGTGCCAGCAGCCAAGCAGGGGCGGATGATGAAAAACTGTTTTTT.

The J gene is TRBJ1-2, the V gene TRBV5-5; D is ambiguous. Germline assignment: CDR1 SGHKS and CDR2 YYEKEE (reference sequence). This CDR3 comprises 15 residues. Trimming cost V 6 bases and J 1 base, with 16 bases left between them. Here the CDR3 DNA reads TGTGCCAGCACCTCAGGCCGCCAGCTTAACTATGGCTACACCTTC. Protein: CASTSGRQLNYGYTF.

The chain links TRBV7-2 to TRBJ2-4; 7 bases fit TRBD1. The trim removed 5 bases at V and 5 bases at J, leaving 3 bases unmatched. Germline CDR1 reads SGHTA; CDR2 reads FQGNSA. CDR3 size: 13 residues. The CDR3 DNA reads TGTGCCAGCAGCCCGGGGACAGAAAACATTCAGTACTTC. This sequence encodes CASSPGTENIQYF.

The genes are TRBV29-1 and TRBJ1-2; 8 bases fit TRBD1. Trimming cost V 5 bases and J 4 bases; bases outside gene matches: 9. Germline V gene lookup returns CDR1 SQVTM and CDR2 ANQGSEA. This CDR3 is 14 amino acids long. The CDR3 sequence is CSVYLDRGGYGYTF. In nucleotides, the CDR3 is TGCAGCGTTTACCTTGACAGGGGTGGCTATGGCTACACCTTC.

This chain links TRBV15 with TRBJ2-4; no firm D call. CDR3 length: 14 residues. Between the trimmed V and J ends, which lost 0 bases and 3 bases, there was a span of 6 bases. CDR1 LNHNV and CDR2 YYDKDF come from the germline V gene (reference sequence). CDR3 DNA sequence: TGTGCCACCAGCAGAGAACTGGACAAAAACATTCAGTACTTC. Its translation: CATSRELDKNIQYF.

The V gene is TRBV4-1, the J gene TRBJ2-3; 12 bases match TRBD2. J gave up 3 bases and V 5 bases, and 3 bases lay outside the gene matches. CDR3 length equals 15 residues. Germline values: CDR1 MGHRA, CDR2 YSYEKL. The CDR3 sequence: CASSVGLAGTDTQYF. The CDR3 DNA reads TGCGCCAGCAGCGTCGGACTAGCGGGGACAGATACGCAGTATTTT.

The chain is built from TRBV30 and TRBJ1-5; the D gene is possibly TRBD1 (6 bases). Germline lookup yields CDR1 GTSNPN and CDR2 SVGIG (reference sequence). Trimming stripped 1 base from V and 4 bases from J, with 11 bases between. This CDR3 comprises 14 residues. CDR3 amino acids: CAWSEGGGNQPQHF. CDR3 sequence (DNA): TGTGCCTGGAGTGAAGGGGGTGGGAATCAGCCCCAGCATTTT. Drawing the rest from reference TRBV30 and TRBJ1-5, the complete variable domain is SQTIHQWPATLVQPVGSPLSLECTVEGTSNPNLYWYRQAAGRGLQLLFYSVGIGQISSEVPQNLSASRPQDRQFILSSKKLLLSDSGFYLCAWSEGGGNQPQHFGDGTRLSIL.

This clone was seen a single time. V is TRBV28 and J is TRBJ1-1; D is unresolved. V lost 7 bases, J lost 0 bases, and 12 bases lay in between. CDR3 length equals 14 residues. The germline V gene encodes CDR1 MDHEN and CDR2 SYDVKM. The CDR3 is CASMNGNMNTEAFF. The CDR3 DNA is TGTGCCAGCATGAACGGGAACATGAACACTGAAGCTTTCTTT.

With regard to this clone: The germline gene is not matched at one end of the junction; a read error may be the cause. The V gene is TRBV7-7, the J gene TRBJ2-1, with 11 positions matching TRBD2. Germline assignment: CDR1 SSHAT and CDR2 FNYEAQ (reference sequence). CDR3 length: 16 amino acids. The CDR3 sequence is CASSSSSLAGGNEQFF. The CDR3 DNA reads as TGTGCTAGCAGCTCTAGCTCGTTAGCGGGAGGGAATGAGCAGTTCTTC.